The rows below give T cell receptor beta chains drawn from one sample of a study of blood T cell repertoires in COVID-19. Profiling relied on immunoSEQ multiplex PCR, and the TCRdb table lists in-frame clones only, not all of them. The data contain roughly 260,000 clones, around nine tenths of them singletons. The source material was PBMCs or T cells enriched from blood (not recorded which). The receptor source for this set is a woman aged 18-29 years who had recovered from COVID-19. Each CDR3 is given with its conserved first and last residue. A D gene is named only where the DNA matches it firmly. Clone size is not always given. Where it is, it says once, few, many or a class for expanded clones.

j_call cdr3_length d_call clone_size v_call cdr3_nt cdr3_aa
TRBJ2-7 16 TRBD1 - TRBV27 TGTGCCAGCAGTTTATGGGCCCGGACAGGGTTCTACGAGCAGTACTTC CASSLWARTGFYEQYF
TRBJ1-4 17 - - TRBV16 TGTGCCAGCAGCCAACAAACAGGGTTAGCAACTAATGAAAAACTGTTTTTT CASSQQTGLATNEKLFF
TRBJ2-3 10 - - TRBV20-1 TGCAGTCCTCGGGCAGATACGCAGTATTTT CSPRADTQYF
TRBJ1-4 17 TRBD1 - TRBV18 TGTGCCAGCTCACCACAAAGGACAGGACAGATTAATGAAAAACTGTTTTTT CASSPQRTGQINEKLFF
TRBJ1-2 14 TRBD1 - TRBV18 TGTGCCAGCTCACCCCCGGGACAGGGCTATGGCTACACCTTC CASSPPGQGYGYTF
TRBJ1-3 16 - - TRBV15 TGTGCCACCAGCTCTACCGGGACTCGCTCTGGAAACACCATATATTTT CATSSTGTRSGNTIYF
TRBJ2-3 14 - - TRBV7-2 TGTGCCAGCAGCTTTCAGGTGAAGACAGATACGCAGTATTTT CASSFQVKTDTQYF
TRBJ2-1 18 TRBD2 - TRBV12-5 TGTGCTAGTGGTTTGGTAACCAGCGGGAGGTCCTCAGCCAATGAGCAGTTCTTC CASGLVTSGRSSANEQFF
TRBJ1-1 14 - - TRBV7-8 TGTGCCAGCAGCTTACTGCAGGGCAACACTGAAGCTTTCTTT CASSLLQGNTEAFF
TRBJ1-3 18 TRBD1 few TRBV9 TGTGCCAGCAGTCCGCCTGTGGAGGGGGCATATGTAGGAAACACCATATATTTT CASSPPVEGAYVGNTIYF
TRBJ1-5 16 - - TRBV27 TGTGCCAGCAGTACCGGACAGCCTTATAGCAATCAGCCCCAGCATTTT CASSTGQPYSNQPQHF
TRBJ2-1 17 - - TRBV29-1 TGCAGCGTTGAAGATAGGAGACAGATGGGCTCCTACAATGAGCAGTTCTTC CSVEDRRQMGSYNEQFF
TRBJ1-6 14 - - TRBV7-9 TGTGCCAGCAGCTCCAAGGGACTCGTTTCACCCCTCCACTTT CASSSKGLVSPLHF
TRBJ1-2 13 - - TRBV12-3/TRBV12-4 TGTGCCAGCAGTTTAAAACAGAACTATGGCTACACCTTC CASSLKQNYGYTF
TRBJ1-5 12 - once TRBV28 TGTGCCAGCAGTTTTTCGGGAAGGCCCCAGCATTTT CASSFSGRPQHF
TRBJ2-1 16 TRBD2 - TRBV5-1 TGCGCCAGCTCCCATTGGCGGGGGGAAACATACAATGAGCAGTTCTTC CASSHWRGETYNEQFF
TRBJ2-3 16 TRBD1 - TRBV27 TGTGCCAGCAGGGGTTGGACAGGGGGGATCAAAGATACGCAGTATTTT CASRGWTGGIKDTQYF
TRBJ2-5 18 TRBD1 - TRBV5-1 TGCGCCAGCAGCTTGATACCACCAGGACAGGGGTACCAAGAGACCCAGTACTTC CASSLIPPGQGYQETQYF
TRBJ2-7 14 - - TRBV11-3 TGTGCCAGCAGCCCCCGGGGAAATGTCTACGAGCAGTACTTC CASSPRGNVYEQYF
TRBJ1-1 11 - - TRBV29-1 TGCAGCGTCTCGAGGTACACTGAAGCTTTCTTT CSVSRYTEAFF
TRBJ2-4 17 - - TRBV13 TGTGCCAGCAGCCCTCGCTTAACACATCTAGCCAAAAACATTCAGTACTTC CASSPRLTHLAKNIQYF
TRBJ2-2 14 TRBD2 - TRBV27 TGTGCCGCTCGGACTAGCGGAAACACCGGGGAGCTGTTTTTT CAARTSGNTGELFF
TRBJ2-1 16 TRBD2 - TRBV24-1 TGTGCCACAGAGGGACTAGCGGGAGGGCCCCTCAATGAGCAGTTCTTC CATEGLAGGPLNEQFF
TRBJ2-1 15 - few TRBV14 TGTGCCAGCAGCCACCAGCAGGGCCGATACAATGAGCAGTTCTTC CASSHQQGRYNEQFF
TRBJ2-7 12 TRBD2 once TRBV27 TGTGCCAGCAGAGCGGGAGGGCTCGAGCAGTACTTC CASRAGGLEQYF
TRBJ2-1 11 - - TRBV20-1 TGCAGTGCTAGTCGAGGCAATGAGCAGTTCTTC CSASRGNEQFF
TRBJ2-5 14 TRBD1 - TRBV9 TGTGCCAGCAGCGTAGGGGACAGGGTAGAGACCCAGTACTTC CASSVGDRVETQYF
TRBJ2-3 19 - - TRBV5-4 TGTGCCAGCAGATGGGACCCTTGGAGGGGGGGAAGGAGCACAGATACGCAGTATTTT CASRWDPWRGGRSTDTQYF
TRBJ2-3 20 - once TRBV11-3 TGTGCCAGCAGCTCCTTAACGTTTGGGTCACTAGTCCTAGGCACAGATACGCAGTATTTT CASSSLTFGSLVLGTDTQYF
TRBJ2-3 13 TRBD2 - TRBV11-3 TGTGCCAGCAGCCCGGCGGGAGCAGATACGCAGTATTTT CASSPAGADTQYF
TRBJ2-7 13 - - TRBV11-2 TGTGCCAGCAGCTTACGGGGTCCCTACGAGCAGTACTTC CASSLRGPYEQYF
TRBJ1-1 13 - once TRBV19 TGTGCCAGTAGTATGCAGGGTTTCACTGAAGCTTTCTTT CASSMQGFTEAFF
TRBJ2-2 18 TRBD2 - TRBV7-8 TGTGCCAGCAGCTTAACGAGACTAGCGGGAGGGCCCACCGGGGAGCTGTTTTTT CASSLTRLAGGPTGELFF
TRBJ1-3 15 TRBD1 - TRBV9 TGTGCCAGCAGCGACCCCGGGACAGGGGGAGGCACCATATATTTT CASSDPGTGGGTIYF
TRBJ1-5 15 TRBD1 few TRBV13 TGTGCCAGCAGCAAAGGACAGGGGGCAGGTCAGCCCCAGCATTTT CASSKGQGAGQPQHF
TRBJ1-5 15 - - TRBV28 TGTGCCAGTACAAGCAGCCTCGGGGTCGTGCAGCCCCAGCATTTT CASTSSLGVVQPQHF
TRBJ2-4 14 - - TRBV5-6 TGTGCCAGCTCACTCGCCGGGGCCAAAAACATTCAGTACTTC CASSLAGAKNIQYF
TRBJ2-2 15 - - TRBV2 TGTGCCAGCAGTGAACTCCCGGCGAACACCGGGGAGCTGTTTTTT CASSELPANTGELFF
TRBJ2-1 19 TRBD2 - TRBV7-8 TGTGCCAGTAAAAGTACTCCGGGACTAGCGGGGTTCTCCTACAATGAGCAGTTCTTC CASKSTPGLAGFSYNEQFF
TRBJ2-5 16 TRBD2 - TRBV28 TGTGCCAGCAGTACCGGGACTATCAATTACCAAGAGACCCAGTACTTC CASSTGTINYQETQYF
TRBJ1-1 14 - few TRBV4-1 TGCGCCAGCAGCCGATTACAGGGGAACACTGAAGCTTTCTTT CASSRLQGNTEAFF
TRBJ2-1 17 - - TRBV7-9 TGTGCCAGCAGCTTAGATTTTACGGGAGTCTCCTACAATGAGCAGTTCTTC CASSLDFTGVSYNEQFF
TRBJ2-7 14 - - TRBV27 TGTGCCACCTCCCAGCAGGGACTGGATTACGAGCAGTACTTC CATSQQGLDYEQYF
TRBJ2-5 14 - - TRBV5-1 TGCGCCAGCTCCCATACGGGGGGCGAAGAGACCCAGTACTTC CASSHTGGEETQYF
TRBJ2-3 15 TRBD1 once TRBV10-3 TGTGCCATCAGCCCGGGACAGGGACTCACGGATACGCAGTATTTT CAISPGQGLTDTQYF
TRBJ1-2 11 - - TRBV2 TGTGCCAGCAGTGCCATCTATGGCTACACCTTC CASSAIYGYTF
TRBJ1-1 16 - - TRBV5-1 TGCGCCAGCAGCCCCGGACGGGAACTTATGAACACTGAAGCTTTCTTT CASSPGRELMNTEAFF
TRBJ1-2 13 - - TRBV10-3 TGTGCCATCAACTTACAGGGCGAGGATGGCTACACCTTC CAINLQGEDGYTF
TRBJ2-2 15 - - TRBV27 TGTGCCAGCAGTATGGGGGCCGCGAACACCGGGGAGCTGTTTTTT CASSMGAANTGELFF